The 5 T cell receptor beta chains given below trace back to one sample, sequenced in a study of blood T cells in healthy people across ages. A second PCR of 7 to 11 cycles used a sample-barcoded 5' primer and a J-beta primer mix. Each CDR3 protein is one row after TCRdb ran MiXCR on the 5' RACE reads. The sample shows more than 1.4 million distinct CDR3 sequences, roughly 40% of them seen only once. The source material was blood. The source is a woman aged 18-30 years in good health.

The chain combines TRBV7-9 with TRBJ1-2, with TRBD1 matching 7 bases. The germline V gene encodes CDR1 SEHNR and CDR2 FQNEAQ (reference sequence). The CDR3 has 13 amino acids. V gave up 3 bases and J gave up 11 bases; unmatched junction bases: 9. The DNA of the CDR3 is TGTGCCAGCAGCTTGTTGAGTAGGGACAGATACACCTTC. Amino acids: CASSLLSRDRYTF.

This sequence joins TRBV25-1 and TRBJ2-3, with 8 positions matching TRBD2. V was pared by 7 bases and J by 5 bases, with 14 bases of the junction left unmatched. Looked up from germline, CDR1 is MGHDK and CDR2 is SYGVNS. CDR3 size: 16 residues. The CDR3 DNA sequence: TGTGCCAGCACCCACTATCAAGCGGGGGCCAGAGATACGCAGTATTTT. As protein: CASTHYQAGARDTQYF.

The chain links TRBV4-1 to TRBJ1-2; tentative D call: TRBD1 (5 bases). Germline CDR1 and CDR2: MGHRA and YSYEKL. This CDR3 has 15 amino acids. V dropped 0 bases and J dropped 4 bases, with 12 bases sitting between them. The CDR3 sequence is CASSQEGRATYGYTF. CDR3 coding DNA: TGCGCCAGCAGCCAAGAAGGCAGGGCAACCTATGGCTACACCTTC.

This clonotype was seen only a few times. The V and J genes are TRBV6-2 or TRBV6-3 and TRBJ2-1; the D gene is possibly TRBD1 (5 bases). The last part of the DNA fits TRBJ2-7 better; the J call may be wrong. Germline loops: CDR1 MNHEY, CDR2 SVGEGT. The CDR3 spans 17 residues. The CDR3: CASSYVQGRSSYNEQYF. The CDR3 nucleotides are TGTGCCAGCAGTTACGTCCAGGGCCGTTCCTCCTACAATGAGCAGTACTTC.

The V call is TRBV12-3 or TRBV12-4, the J call TRBJ2-6, with 7 bases identical to TRBD1. J gave up 0 bases and V 8 bases, and 7 bases lay outside the gene matches. The CDR3 runs 16 residues. The CDR3 coding sequence is TGTGCCAGCCTGGACAGGCCCAGCTCTGGGGCCAACGTCCTGACTTTC. This encodes CASLDRPSSGANVLTF.